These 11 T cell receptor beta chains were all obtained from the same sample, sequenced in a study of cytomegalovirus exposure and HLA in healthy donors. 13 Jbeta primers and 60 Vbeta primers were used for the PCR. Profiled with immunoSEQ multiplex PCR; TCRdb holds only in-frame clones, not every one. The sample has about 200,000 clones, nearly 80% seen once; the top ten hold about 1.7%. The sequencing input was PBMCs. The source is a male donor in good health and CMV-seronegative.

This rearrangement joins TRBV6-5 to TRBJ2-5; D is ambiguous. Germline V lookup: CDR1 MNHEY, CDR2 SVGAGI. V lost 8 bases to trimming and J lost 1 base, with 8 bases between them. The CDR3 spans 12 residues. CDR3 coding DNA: TGTGCCAGCCGGCGGCCCCAAGAGACCCAGTACTTC. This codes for CASRRPQETQYF.

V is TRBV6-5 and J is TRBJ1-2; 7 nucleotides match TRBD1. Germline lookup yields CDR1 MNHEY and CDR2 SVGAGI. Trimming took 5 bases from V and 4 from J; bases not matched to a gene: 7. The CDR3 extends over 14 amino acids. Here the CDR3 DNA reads TGTGCCAGCAGTGGGGGACAGACAATCTATGGCTACACCTTC. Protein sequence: CASSGGQTIYGYTF.

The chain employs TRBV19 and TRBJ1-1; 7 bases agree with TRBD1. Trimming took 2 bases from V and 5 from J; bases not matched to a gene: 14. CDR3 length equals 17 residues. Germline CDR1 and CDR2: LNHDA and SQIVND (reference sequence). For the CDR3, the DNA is TGTGCCAGTAGTATATCTCGACGTCGGGCAGGGGGAACTGAAGCTTTCTTT. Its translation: CASSISRRRAGGTEAFF.

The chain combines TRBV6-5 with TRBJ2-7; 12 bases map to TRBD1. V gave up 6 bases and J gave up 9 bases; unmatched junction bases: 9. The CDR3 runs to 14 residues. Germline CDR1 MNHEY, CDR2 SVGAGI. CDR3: CASRSGTGGAGQYF. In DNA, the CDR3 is TGTGCCAGCAGGTCCGGGACAGGGGGCGCGGGGCAGTACTTC.

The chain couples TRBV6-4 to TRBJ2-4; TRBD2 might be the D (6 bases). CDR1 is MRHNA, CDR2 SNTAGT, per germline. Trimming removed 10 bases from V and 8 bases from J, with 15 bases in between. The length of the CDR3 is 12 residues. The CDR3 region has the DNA TGTGCCACCCCGGGGGTGAGGGACATTCAGTACTTC. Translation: CATPGVRDIQYF.

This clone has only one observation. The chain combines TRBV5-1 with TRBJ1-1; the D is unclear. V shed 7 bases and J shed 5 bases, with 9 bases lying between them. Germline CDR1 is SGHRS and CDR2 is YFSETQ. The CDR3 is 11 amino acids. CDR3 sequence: CASHRGTEAFF. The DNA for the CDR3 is TGCGCCAGCCATCGGGGAACTGAAGCTTTCTTT.

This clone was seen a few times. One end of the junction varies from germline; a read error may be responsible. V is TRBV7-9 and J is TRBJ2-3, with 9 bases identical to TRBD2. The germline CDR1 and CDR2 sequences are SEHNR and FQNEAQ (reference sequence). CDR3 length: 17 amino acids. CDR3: CSSSAGPLAGLSDTQYF. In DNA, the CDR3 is TGTTCCAGCAGCGCTGGCCCCCTAGCGGGACTCTCAGATACGCAGTATTTT. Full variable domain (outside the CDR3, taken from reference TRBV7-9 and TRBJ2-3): DTGVSQNPRHKITKRGQNVTFRCDPISEHNRLYWYRQTLGQGPEFLTYFQNEAQLEKSRLLSDRFSAERPKGSFSTLEIQRTEQGDSAMYLCSSSAGPLAGLSDTQYFGPGTRLTVL.

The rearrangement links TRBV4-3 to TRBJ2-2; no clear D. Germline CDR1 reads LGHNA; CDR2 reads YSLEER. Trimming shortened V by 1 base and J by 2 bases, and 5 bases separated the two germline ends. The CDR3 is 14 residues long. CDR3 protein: CASSQGLNTGELFF. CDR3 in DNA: TGCGCCAGCAGCCAAGGTTTAAACACCGGGGAGCTGTTTTTT.

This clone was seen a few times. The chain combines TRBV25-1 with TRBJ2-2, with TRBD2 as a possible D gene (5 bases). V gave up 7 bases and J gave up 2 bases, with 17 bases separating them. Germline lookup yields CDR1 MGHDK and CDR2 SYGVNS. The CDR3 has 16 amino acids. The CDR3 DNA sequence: TGTGCCAGCACCGGAGATCGGACGGGAAACACCGGGGAGCTGTTTTTT. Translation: CASTGDRTGNTGELFF.

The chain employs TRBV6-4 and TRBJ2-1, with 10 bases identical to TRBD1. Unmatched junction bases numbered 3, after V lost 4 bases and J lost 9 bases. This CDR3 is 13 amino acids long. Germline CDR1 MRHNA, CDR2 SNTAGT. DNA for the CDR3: TGTGCCAGCAGTGGGGACAGGGGCAGTGAGCAGTTCTTC. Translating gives CASSGDRGSEQFF.

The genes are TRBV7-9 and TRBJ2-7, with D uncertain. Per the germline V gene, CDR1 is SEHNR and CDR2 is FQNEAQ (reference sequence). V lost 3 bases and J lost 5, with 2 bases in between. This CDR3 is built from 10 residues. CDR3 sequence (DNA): TGTGCCAGCAGCTTCAACGAGCAGTACTTC. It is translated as CASSFNEQYF.